The next 19 T cell receptor beta chains were all read from a single sample in a study of blood T cell repertoires in COVID-19. TCRdb's table, derived via immunoSEQ multiplex PCR, lists solely in-frame clones and lacks some. This table has 250,000 or so clones, around 88% appearing once. The sample consisted of PBMCs or T cells enriched from blood (not recorded which). All receptors derive from a man aged 40-55 years who had recovered from COVID-19.

The chain is built from TRBV7-9 and TRBJ2-1, with 10 bases matching TRBD2. V was pared by 6 bases and J by 0 bases, with 14 bases of the junction left unmatched. This CDR3 region has 19 residues. Germline CDR1 is SEHNR and CDR2 is FQNEAQ (reference sequence). The CDR3 loop is CASSFRGLASKHSYNEQFF. As DNA, the CDR3 is TGTGCCAGCAGTTTTAGGGGACTAGCGTCCAAACACTCCTACAATGAGCAGTTCTTC.

The DNA for the CDR3 is TGTGCCAGCAGTTTTGTTCCGGAGAGTGAAGCTTTCTTT. Its translation: CASSFVPESEAFF. This sequence joins TRBV27 and TRBJ1-1; D is ambiguous. Germline V gene sequence: CDR1 MNHEY, CDR2 SMNVEV (reference sequence). The CDR3 runs to 13 residues. V was shortened by 3 bases and J by 7 bases, with 12 bases between the two germline ends.

The V and J genes are TRBV29-1 and TRBJ2-1, with 13 bases fitting TRBD2. The junction had 7 bases not matched to a gene; V was cut back by 6 bases and J by 8 bases. The CDR3 contains 14 residues. Per germline, CDR1 SQVTM and CDR2 ANQGSEA. CDR3 amino acids: CSVGGLAGVDEQFF. The CDR3 bases are TGCAGCGTGGGCGGACTAGCGGGAGTTGATGAGCAGTTCTTC.

The chain carries TRBV6-5 and TRBJ2-4, with 7 nucleotides matching TRBD2. V was pared by 5 bases and J by 6 bases, with 7 bases of the junction left unmatched. CDR3 length: 14 amino acids. Per germline, CDR1 MNHEY and CDR2 SVGAGI. The CDR3 sequence: CASSKPGGGNIQYF. The CDR3 DNA is TGTGCCAGCAGTAAGCCGGGGGGTGGAAACATTCAGTACTTC.

This chain links TRBV6-6 with TRBJ2-1; 11 nucleotides align to TRBD2. The CDR3 is made up of 15 amino acids. V lost 8 bases and J lost 2; bases outside the gene matches: 5. Germline CDR1 reads MNHNY; CDR2 reads SVGAGI (reference sequence). As DNA, the CDR3 is TGTGCCAGCGGGCTAGCGGGGGGAACCTACAATGAGCAGTTCTTC. It yields the protein CASGLAGGTYNEQFF.

The chain employs TRBV2 and TRBJ1-3; D is uncertain. The germline V gene has CDR1 SNHLY and CDR2 FYNNEI. V was shortened by 7 bases and J by 0 bases, with 13 bases between the two germline ends. The CDR3 contains 15 residues. In DNA, the CDR3 is TGTGCCAGCAAGCTAGAGGTAATCTCTGGAAACACCATATATTTT. This codes for CASKLEVISGNTIYF.

The V and J genes are TRBV23-1 and TRBJ1-6; D is uncertain. TRBV23-1 is identified as an open reading frame with a role that is uncertain. The CDR3 is 18 residues long. V gave up 2 bases and J gave up 8 bases, with 22 bases separating them. The CDR3 here is CASSQPPVWRSSHSPLHF. The CDR3 DNA is TGCGCCAGCAGTCAACCCCCGGTGTGGAGATCGTCTCATTCACCCCTCCACTTT.

CDR3 region: CASSPPGGEASYEQYF. The CDR3, as DNA: TGTGCCAGCAGCCCACCGGGGGGGGAGGCTAGCTACGAGCAGTACTTC. The chain is built from TRBV7-2 and TRBJ2-7; TRBD2 matches at 8 bases. The length of the CDR3 is 16 residues. V dropped 5 bases and J dropped 3; count of bases not matched to a gene: 12. CDR1 is SGHTA and CDR2 is FQGNSA in the germline V gene.

V is TRBV7-2 and J is TRBJ2-5; D might be TRBD1 (5 bases). Per germline, CDR1 SGHTA and CDR2 FQGNSA. The V gene lost 5 bases and the J gene lost 1 base, with 11 bases spanning the gap. CDR3 length equals 14 residues. The DNA for the CDR3 is TGTGCCAGCAGCCCGACAGACCCCCAAGAGACCCAGTACTTC. It codes for CASSPTDPQETQYF. Based on the CDR3 plus reference TRBV7-2 and TRBJ2-5, the full variable domain is GAGVSQSPSNKVTEKGKDVELRCDPISGHTALYWYRQSLGQGLEFLIYFQGNSAPDKSGLPSDRFSAERTGGSVSTLTIQRTQQEDSAVYLCASSPTDPQETQYFGPGTRLLVL.

The chain recombines TRBV19 with TRBJ1-1, with D unclear. The V end was cut by 3 bases, the J end by 6 bases, with 11 bases between. Germline V gives CDR1 LNHDA, CDR2 SQIVND (reference sequence). CDR3 length: 13 residues. The CDR3 loop reads CASSISRLSEAFF. The CDR3 DNA reads as TGTGCCAGTAGTATTTCCAGGTTGTCTGAAGCTTTCTTT.

J is TRBJ2-4 and V is TRBV7-9, with D perhaps matching TRBD2 (6 bases). V lost 5 bases and J 1 base, leaving 12 bases between the germline ends. Germline V gives CDR1 SEHNR, CDR2 FQNEAQ (reference sequence). The CDR3 contains 15 residues. The CDR3 loop is CASSPTSRAKNIQYF. Written as DNA, the CDR3 is TGTGCCAGCAGCCCTACTAGCAGGGCCAAAAACATTCAGTACTTC.

The rearrangement links TRBV19 to TRBJ2-3; D possibly corresponds to TRBD2 (6 bases). The length of the CDR3 is 15 residues. Trimming shortened V by 7 bases and J by 0 bases, and 14 bases separated the two germline ends. CDR1 and CDR2 (germline): LNHDA, SQIVND (reference sequence). CDR3 nucleotide sequence: TGTGCCAGTAAGGAAACGGGGACTAGCACAGATACGCAGTATTTT. It yields the protein CASKETGTSTDTQYF.

This chain joins TRBV10-2 and TRBJ2-7; D remains ambiguous. The V end lost 7 bases, the J end lost 2 bases, and 12 bases lay between the germline ends. The CDR3 is 13 residues long. Germline CDR1 is WSHSY and CDR2 is SAAADI. Here the CDR3 reads CASTFSSTYEQYF. CDR3 DNA: TGCGCCAGCACATTTAGCTCCACCTACGAGCAGTACTTC.

The chain links TRBV5-1 to TRBJ2-7, with D maybe TRBD2 (6 bases). Germline V lookup: CDR1 SGHRS, CDR2 YFSETQ. The CDR3 totals 15 residues. V lost 2 bases to trimming and J lost 2 bases, with 14 bases between them. The CDR3 loop reads CASSFDGEDTYEQYF. The DNA of the CDR3 is TGCGCCAGCAGCTTCGATGGGGAGGACACCTACGAGCAGTACTTC.

The chain couples TRBV3-1 (or the pseudogene TRBV3-2) to TRBJ1-4; D remains ambiguous. The CDR3 consists of 16 residues. V shed 4 bases and J shed 8 bases, with 20 bases lying between them. The germline gives CDR1 LGHDT, CDR2 YNNKEL (reference sequence). The CDR3 here is CASSRSTSGFGEKLFF. For the CDR3, the DNA is TGTGCCAGCAGCCGGAGTACATCGGGGTTCGGGGAAAAACTGTTTTTT.

The chain couples TRBV9 to TRBJ1-3; D might be TRBD1 (6 bases). The V gene's germline CDR1 is SGDLS and CDR2 YYNGEE. V dropped 0 bases and J dropped 2 bases, with 15 bases sitting between them. This CDR3 spans 17 amino acids. The CDR3 DNA reads TGTGCCAGCAGCGTAGAAGGCAGGGGATCACCTGGAAACACCATATATTTT. It yields the protein CASSVEGRGSPGNTIYF.

A few counts support this clone. The chain combines TRBV6-5 with TRBJ1-6, with a tentative D call TRBD1 (5 bases). Germline V gene data show CDR1 as MNHEY and CDR2 as SVGAGI. The germline V and J ends were trimmed by 5 bases and 4 bases, with 9 bases remaining between them. The CDR3 runs 14 residues. The CDR3 sequence: CASSRTQYNSPLHF. In nucleotides, the CDR3 is TGTGCCAGCAGTCGGACACAGTATAATTCACCCCTCCACTTT.

The chain employs TRBV2 and TRBJ2-6; no definite D call. The germline V gene has CDR1 SNHLY and CDR2 FYNNEI. The CDR3 runs 12 residues. Trimming stripped 11 bases from V and 2 bases from J, with 7 bases between. CDR3: CAVQTGANVLTF. In DNA, the CDR3 is TGTGCCGTCCAAACTGGGGCCAACGTCCTGACTTTC.

The chain combines TRBV7-9 with TRBJ2-1; possible D gene TRBD2, 5 bases. Germline V gene sequence: CDR1 SEHNR, CDR2 FQNEAQ (reference sequence). The CDR3 is 15 amino acids. The germline V and J ends were trimmed by 1 base and 7 bases, with 14 bases remaining between them. The DNA for the CDR3 is TGTGCCAGCAGCTTAGTTCGGCGGGTGCATAATGAGCAGTTCTTC. Its translation: CASSLVRRVHNEQFF.